The clone carrying this T cell receptor (beta chain) was observed many times. Its antigen is not identified. This entry belongs to a study of T cells in Graves' hyperthyroidism and ophthalmopathy. RNA transcripts gave rise to amplified TCR beta CDR3 regions. First-round RT-PCR targeting the TCR CDR3 was performed with the HTBI primer set. A single record per CDR3 protein comes from TCRdb applying MiXCR to the multiplex PCR reads. The table includes some 400,000 distinct CDR3 sequences, about 15% detected once. Study-level points and caveats: By a 13 V-J model, ophthalmopathy was set apart from stable hyperthyroidism. Blood also contained most expanded thyroid clonotypes above 0.001. Median prediction lead before ophthalmopathy onset was around seven months with the model.

The CDR3 runs to 16 residues. Unmatched junction bases numbered 7, after V lost 1 base and J lost 5 bases. In germline, CDR1 is KGHSH, CDR2 LQKENI. The sequence derives from a woman aged 55 to 70 with Graves' hyperthyroidism. The sequencing input was blood. The chain carries TRBV18 and TRBJ2-7, with TRBD2 matching over 11 bases. CDR3 in amino acids: CASSPRLAGGGDEQYF. DNA for the CDR3: TGTGCCAGCTCACCACGGCTAGCGGGAGGTGGGGACGAGCAGTACTTC. The full variable domain, rest sourced from reference TRBV18 and TRBJ2-7, is NAGVMQNPRHLVRRRGQEARLRCSPMKGHSHVYWYRQLPEEGLKFMVYLQKENIIDESGMPKERFSAEFPKEGPSILRIQQVVRGDSAAYFCASSPRLAGGGDEQYFGPGTRLTVT.